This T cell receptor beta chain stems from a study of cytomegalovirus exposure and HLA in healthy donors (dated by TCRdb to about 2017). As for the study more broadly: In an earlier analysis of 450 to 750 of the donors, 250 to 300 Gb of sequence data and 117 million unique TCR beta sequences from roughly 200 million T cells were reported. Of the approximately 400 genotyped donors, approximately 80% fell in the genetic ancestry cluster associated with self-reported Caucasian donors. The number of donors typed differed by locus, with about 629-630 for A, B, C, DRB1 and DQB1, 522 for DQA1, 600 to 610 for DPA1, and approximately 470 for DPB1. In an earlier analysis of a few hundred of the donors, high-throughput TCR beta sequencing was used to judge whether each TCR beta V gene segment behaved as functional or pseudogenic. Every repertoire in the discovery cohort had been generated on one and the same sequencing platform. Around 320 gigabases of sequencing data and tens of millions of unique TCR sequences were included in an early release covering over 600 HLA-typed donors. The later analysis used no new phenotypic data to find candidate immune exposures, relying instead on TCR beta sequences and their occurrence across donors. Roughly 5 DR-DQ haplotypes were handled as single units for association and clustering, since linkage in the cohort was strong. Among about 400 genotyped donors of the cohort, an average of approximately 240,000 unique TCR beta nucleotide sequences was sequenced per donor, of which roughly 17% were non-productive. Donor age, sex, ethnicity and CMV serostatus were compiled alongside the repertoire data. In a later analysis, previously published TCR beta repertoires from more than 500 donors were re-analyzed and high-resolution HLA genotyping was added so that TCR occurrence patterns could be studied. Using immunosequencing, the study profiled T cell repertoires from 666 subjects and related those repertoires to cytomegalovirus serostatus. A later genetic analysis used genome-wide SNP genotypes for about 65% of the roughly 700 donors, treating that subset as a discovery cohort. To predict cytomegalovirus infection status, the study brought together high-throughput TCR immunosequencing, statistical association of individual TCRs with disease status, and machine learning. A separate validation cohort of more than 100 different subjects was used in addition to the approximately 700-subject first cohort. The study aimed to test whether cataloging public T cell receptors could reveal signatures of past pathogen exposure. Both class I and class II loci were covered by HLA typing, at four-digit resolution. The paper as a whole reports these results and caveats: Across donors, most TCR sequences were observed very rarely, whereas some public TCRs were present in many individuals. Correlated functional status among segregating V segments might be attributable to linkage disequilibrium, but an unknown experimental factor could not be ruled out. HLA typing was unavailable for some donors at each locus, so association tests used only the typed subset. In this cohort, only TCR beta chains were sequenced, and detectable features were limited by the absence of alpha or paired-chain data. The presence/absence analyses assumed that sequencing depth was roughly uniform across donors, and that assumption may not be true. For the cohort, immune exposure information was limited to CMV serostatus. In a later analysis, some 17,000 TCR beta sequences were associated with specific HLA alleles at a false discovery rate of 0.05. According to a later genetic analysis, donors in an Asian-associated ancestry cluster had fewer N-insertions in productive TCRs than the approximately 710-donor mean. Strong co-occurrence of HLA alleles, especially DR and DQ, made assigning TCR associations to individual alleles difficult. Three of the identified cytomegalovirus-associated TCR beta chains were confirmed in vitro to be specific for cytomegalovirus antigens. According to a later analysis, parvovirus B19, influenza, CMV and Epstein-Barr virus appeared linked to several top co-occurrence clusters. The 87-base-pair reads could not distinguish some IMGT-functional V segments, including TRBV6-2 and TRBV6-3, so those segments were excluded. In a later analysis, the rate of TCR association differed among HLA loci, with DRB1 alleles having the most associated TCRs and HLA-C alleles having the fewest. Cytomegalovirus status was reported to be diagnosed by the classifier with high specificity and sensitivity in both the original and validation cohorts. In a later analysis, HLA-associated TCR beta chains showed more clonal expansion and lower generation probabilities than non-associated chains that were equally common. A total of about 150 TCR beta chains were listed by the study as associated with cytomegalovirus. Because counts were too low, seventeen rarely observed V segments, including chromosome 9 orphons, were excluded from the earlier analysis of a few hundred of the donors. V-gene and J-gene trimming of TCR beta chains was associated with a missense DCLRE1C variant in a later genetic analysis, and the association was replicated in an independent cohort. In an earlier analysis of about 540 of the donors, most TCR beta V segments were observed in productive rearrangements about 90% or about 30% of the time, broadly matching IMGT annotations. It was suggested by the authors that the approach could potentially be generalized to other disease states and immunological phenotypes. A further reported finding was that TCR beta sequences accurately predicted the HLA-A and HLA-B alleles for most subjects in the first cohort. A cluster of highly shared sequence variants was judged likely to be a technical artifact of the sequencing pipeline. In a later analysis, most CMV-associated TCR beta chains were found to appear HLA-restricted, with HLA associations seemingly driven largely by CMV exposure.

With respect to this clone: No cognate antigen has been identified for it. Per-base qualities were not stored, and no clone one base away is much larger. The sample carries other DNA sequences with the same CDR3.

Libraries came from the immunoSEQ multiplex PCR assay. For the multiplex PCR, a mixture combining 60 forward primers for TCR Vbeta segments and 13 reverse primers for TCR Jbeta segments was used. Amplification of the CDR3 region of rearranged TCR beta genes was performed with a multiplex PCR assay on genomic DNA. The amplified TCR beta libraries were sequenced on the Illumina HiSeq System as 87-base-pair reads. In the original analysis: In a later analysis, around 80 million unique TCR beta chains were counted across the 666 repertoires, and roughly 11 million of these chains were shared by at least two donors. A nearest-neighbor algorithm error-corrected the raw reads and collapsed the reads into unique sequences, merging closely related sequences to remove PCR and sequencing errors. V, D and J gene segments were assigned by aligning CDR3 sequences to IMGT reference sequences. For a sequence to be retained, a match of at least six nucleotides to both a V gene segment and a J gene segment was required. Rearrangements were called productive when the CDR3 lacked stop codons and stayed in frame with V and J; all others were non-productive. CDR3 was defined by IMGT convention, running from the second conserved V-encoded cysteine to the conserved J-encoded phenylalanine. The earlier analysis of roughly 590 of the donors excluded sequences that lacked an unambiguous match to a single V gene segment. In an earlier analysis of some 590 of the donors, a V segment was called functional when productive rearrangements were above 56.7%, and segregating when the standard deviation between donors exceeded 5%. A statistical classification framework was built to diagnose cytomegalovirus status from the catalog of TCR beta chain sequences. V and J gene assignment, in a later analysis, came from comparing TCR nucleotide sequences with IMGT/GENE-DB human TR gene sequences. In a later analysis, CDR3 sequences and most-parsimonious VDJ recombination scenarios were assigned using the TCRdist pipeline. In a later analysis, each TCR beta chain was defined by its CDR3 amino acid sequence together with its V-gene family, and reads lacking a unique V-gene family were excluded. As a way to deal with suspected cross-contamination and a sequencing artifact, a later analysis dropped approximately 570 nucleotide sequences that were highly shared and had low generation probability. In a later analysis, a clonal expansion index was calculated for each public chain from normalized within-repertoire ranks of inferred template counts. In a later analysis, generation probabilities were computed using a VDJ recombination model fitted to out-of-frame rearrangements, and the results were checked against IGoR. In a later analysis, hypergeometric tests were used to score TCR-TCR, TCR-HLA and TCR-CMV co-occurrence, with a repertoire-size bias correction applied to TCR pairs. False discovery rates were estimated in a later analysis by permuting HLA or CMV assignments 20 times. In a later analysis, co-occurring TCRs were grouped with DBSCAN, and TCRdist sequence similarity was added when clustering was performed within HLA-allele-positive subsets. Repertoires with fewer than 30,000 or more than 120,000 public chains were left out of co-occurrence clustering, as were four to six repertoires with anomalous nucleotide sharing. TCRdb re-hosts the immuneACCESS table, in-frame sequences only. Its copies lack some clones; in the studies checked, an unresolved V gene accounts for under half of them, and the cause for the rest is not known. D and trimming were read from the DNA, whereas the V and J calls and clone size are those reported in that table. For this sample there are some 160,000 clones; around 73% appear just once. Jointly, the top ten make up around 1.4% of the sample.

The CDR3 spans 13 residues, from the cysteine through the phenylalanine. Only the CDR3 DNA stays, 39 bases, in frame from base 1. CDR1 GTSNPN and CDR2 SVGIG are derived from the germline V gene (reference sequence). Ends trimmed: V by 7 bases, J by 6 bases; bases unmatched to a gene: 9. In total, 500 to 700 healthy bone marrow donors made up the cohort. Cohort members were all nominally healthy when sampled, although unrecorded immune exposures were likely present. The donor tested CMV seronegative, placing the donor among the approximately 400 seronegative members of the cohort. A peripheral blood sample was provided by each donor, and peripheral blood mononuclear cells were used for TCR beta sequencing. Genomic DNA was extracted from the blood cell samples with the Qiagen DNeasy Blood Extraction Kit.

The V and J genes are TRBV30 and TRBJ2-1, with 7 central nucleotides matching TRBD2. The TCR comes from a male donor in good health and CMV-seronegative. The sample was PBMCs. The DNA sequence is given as TGTGCCTCAGGGAGGGCCGGGTTCAATGAGCAGTTCTTC. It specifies CASGRAGFNEQFF.